This T cell receptor beta chain was recorded in a study of blood T cell repertoires in COVID-19. Across the study: T cells, B-cell-depleted T cells, or PBMCs provided the cDNA or gDNA that served as material.

CDR1 and CDR2 from the germline V gene are SGHRS and YFSETQ. This CDR3 comprises 15 residues. V lost 6 bases to trimming and J lost 4 bases; unmatched junction nucleotides: 7. Original data processing: Amplification from reference gene primers served as the basis for estimated nucleated cell counts. The table came from immunoSEQ multiplex PCR; TCRdb's copy has only in-frame clones and leaves some out. The V and J calls and clone size were taken over from that table, and D and trimming were inferred from the DNA. The table has roughly 200,000 clones, around 90% seen once; the top ten hold about 6.3%. The sample comprised peripheral blood. The TCR was taken from a man aged 35-49 years with active or convalescent COVID-19. The chain recombines TRBV5-1 with TRBJ1-5; 10 bases map to TRBD1. In DNA, the CDR3 is TGCGCCAGCACCCCGGGGACAGGGGAGAATCAGCCCCAGCATTTT. This gives the protein CASTPGTGENQPQHF.